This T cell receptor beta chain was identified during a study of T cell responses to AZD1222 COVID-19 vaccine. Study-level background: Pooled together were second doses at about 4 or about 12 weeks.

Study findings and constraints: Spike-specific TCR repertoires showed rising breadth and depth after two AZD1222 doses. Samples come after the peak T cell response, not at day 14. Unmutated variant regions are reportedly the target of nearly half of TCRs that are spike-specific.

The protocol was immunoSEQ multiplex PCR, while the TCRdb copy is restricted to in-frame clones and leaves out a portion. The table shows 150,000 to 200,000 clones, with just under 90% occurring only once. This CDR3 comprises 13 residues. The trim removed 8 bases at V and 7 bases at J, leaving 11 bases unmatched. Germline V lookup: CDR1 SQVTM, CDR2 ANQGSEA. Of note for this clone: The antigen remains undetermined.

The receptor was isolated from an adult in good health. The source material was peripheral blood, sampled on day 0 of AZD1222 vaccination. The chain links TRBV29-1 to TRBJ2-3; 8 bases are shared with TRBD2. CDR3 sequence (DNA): TGCAGCACCCCCGCGGGGGGATCAAATACGCAGTATTTT. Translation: CSTPAGGSNTQYF.